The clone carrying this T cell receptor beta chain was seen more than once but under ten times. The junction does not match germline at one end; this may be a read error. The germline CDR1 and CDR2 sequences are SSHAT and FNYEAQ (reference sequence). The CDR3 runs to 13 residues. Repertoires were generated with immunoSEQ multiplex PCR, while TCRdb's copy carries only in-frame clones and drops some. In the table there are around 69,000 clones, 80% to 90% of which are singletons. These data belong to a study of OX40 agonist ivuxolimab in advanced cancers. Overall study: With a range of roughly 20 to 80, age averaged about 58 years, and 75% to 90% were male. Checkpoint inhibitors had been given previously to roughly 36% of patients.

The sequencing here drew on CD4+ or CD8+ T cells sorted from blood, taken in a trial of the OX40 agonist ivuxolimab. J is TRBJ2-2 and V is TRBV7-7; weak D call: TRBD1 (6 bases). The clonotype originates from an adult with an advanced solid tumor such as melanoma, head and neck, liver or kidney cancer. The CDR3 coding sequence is TGTGCTAGCAGCAGGGGTGGCACCGGGGAGCTGTTTTTT. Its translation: CASSRGGTGELFF.